A single sample is the source of the 26 T cell receptor beta chains below, sequenced in a study of siplizumab effects on memory and regulatory T cells. Sequencing used immunoSEQ multiplex PCR; TCRdb keeps in-frame clones, though not all of them. The sample comprises 87,000 or so clones, nearly 95% of which are singletons, and around 0.3% rests with the top ten. What was sequenced was non-Treg CD4+ T cells sorted from blood. These receptors all stem from a human donor in good health.

The V and J genes are TRBV6-5 and TRBJ1-1; a weak D match, TRBD1 (6 bases). Between the trimmed V and J ends, which lost 2 bases and 4 bases, there was a span of 17 bases. The germline CDR1 and CDR2 sequences are MNHEY and SVGAGI. The CDR3 is 16 residues long. CDR3: CASSYIQAGGLTEAFF. The CDR3 DNA reads TGTGCCAGCAGTTACATACAGGCGGGGGGGCTCACTGAAGCTTTCTTT.

This clone appeared a single time. The genes are TRBV30 and TRBJ2-1, with TRBD2 matching over 7 bases. The germline V gene has CDR1 GTSNPN and CDR2 SVGIG (reference sequence). V lost 5 bases and J lost 3; bases outside the gene matches: 1. This CDR3 region has 12 residues. DNA of the CDR3: TGTGCCTGGGGGAGGGGCTACAATGAGCAGTTCTTC. Encoded protein: CAWGRGYNEQFF.

This sequence joins TRBV11-3 and TRBJ1-1; a weak D match, TRBD1 (6 bases). CDR3 length equals 13 residues. The germline gives CDR1 SGHNT, CDR2 YENEEA. The V end lost 3 bases, the J end lost 7 bases, and 12 bases lay between the germline ends. CDR3 region: CASSLDSSDEAFF. DNA for the CDR3: TGTGCCAGCAGCTTGGACAGTTCGGATGAAGCTTTCTTT.

The chain employs TRBV29-1 and TRBJ1-1, with 7 bases aligning to TRBD1. J gave up 0 bases and V 7 bases, and 8 bases lay outside the gene matches. Germline V gene data show CDR1 as SQVTM and CDR2 as ANQGSEA. The CDR3 runs to 14 residues. The CDR3 protein is CSATGDGLNTEAFF. DNA of the CDR3: TGCAGCGCTACAGGGGACGGTTTGAACACTGAAGCTTTCTTT.

CDR3 amino acids: CASLGSGRGTGELFF. DNA for the CDR3: TGTGCCAGCCTGGGAAGCGGGAGGGGCACCGGGGAGCTGTTTTTT. The chain links TRBV6-1 to TRBJ2-2; 10 bases line up with TRBD2. This CDR3 region has 15 residues. V lost 8 bases and J lost 4; bases outside the gene matches: 7. In germline, CDR1 is MNHNS, CDR2 SASEGT.

The genes are TRBV21-1 and TRBJ1-1; the D segment call TRBD1 is taken from the table without a DNA check. TRBV21-1 is noted as a pseudogene. The CDR3 has 12 residues. CDR3 residues: CASSQGDTEAFF. The CDR3 DNA is TGTGCCAGCAGCCAGGGGGACACTGAAGCTTTCTTT.

The rearrangement joins TRBV18 to TRBJ2-3, with TRBD1 identical over 10 bases. Germline V gives CDR1 KGHSH, CDR2 LQKENI. This CDR3 comprises 15 residues. Unmatched junction bases numbered 3, after V lost 1 base and J lost 5 bases. The CDR3 DNA sequence: TGTGCCAGCTCACCACGGGACAGGGGTATAGATACGCAGTATTTT. Translation: CASSPRDRGIDTQYF.

This clone has just one count. The rearrangement joins TRBV5-6 to TRBJ1-2; 9 bases fit TRBD1. V dropped 5 bases and J dropped 6; count of bases not matched to a gene: 14. Germline CDR1 is SGHDT and CDR2 is YYEEEE. This CDR3 has 16 residues. The CDR3 loop reads CASRRTGGAFEDGYTF. CDR3 bases: TGTGCCAGCAGGCGAACAGGGGGCGCTTTTGAGGATGGCTACACCTTC.

This chain links TRBV2 with TRBJ1-5; no reliable D call. The germline V and J ends were trimmed by 3 bases and 7 bases, with 4 bases remaining between them. Germline V CDR1 and CDR2: SNHLY, FYNNEI. This CDR3 is built from 11 residues. CDR3 residues: CASSDEQPQHF. CDR3 sequence (DNA): TGTGCCAGCAGTGATGAGCAGCCCCAGCATTTT.

V is TRBV28 and J is TRBJ1-4; D is unclear. The CDR3 sequence is 16 residues long. Germline V gene lookup returns CDR1 MDHEN and CDR2 SYDVKM. V lost 4 bases, J lost 0 bases, and 12 bases lay in between. The CDR3 DNA follows: TGTGCCAGCAGTTATTCCATGGAAGCAACTAATGAAAAACTGTTTTTT. Protein sequence: CASSYSMEATNEKLFF.

The chain links TRBV7-7 to TRBJ1-4; tentative D call: TRBD1 (5 bases). CDR3 length equals 13 residues. Germline V gives CDR1 SSHAT, CDR2 FNYEAQ (reference sequence). DNA of the CDR3: TGTGCTAGCTCGCCGGGGAGGGGTGAAAAACTGTTTTTT. This codes for CASSPGRGEKLFF.

The chain joins TRBV7-9 to TRBJ1-2; weak D call: TRBD1 (6 bases). V was pared by 2 bases and J by 7 bases, with 14 bases between. Germline V lookup: CDR1 SEHNR, CDR2 FQNEAQ (reference sequence). The CDR3 runs 14 residues. CDR3 sequence reads: CASSLWEQGGGYTF. The CDR3 DNA sequence: TGTGCCAGCAGCTTATGGGAACAGGGTGGTGGCTACACCTTC.

This rearrangement joins TRBV11-3 to TRBJ1-1; TRBD1 might be the D (6 bases). V dropped 5 bases and J dropped 5 bases, with 15 bases sitting between them. The CDR3 has 14 residues. The V gene's germline CDR1 is SGHNT and CDR2 YENEEA. Here the CDR3 reads CASSVGGLGTEAFF. In DNA, the CDR3 is TGTGCCAGCAGCGTGGGGGGGCTTGGGACTGAAGCTTTCTTT.

The V and J genes are TRBV30 and TRBJ2-5, with D perhaps matching TRBD2 (5 bases). Per germline, CDR1 GTSNPN and CDR2 SVGIG (reference sequence). V was cut by 1 base and J by 4 bases, with 19 bases left in between. The CDR3 extends over 16 amino acids. CDR3 DNA: TGTGCCTGGAGTGCCTCGATACTAGAGTACAGAGAGACCCAGTACTTC. Protein: CAWSASILEYRETQYF. Full variable domain (rest looked up from reference TRBV30 and TRBJ2-5): SQTIHQWPATLVQPVGSPLSLECTVEGTSNPNLYWYRQAAGRGLQLLFYSVGIGQISSEVPQNLSASRPQDRQFILSSKKLLLSDSGFYLCAWSASILEYRETQYFGPGTRLLVL.

This chain connects TRBV18 to TRBJ2-7; no firm D call. Trimming left V 5 bases short and J 3 bases short, with 11 bases between. Germline CDR1 reads KGHSH; CDR2 reads LQKENI. This CDR3 spans 13 amino acids. CDR3 nucleotide sequence: TGTGCCAGCTCAGCCAGCCCCGGCTACGAGCAGTACTTC. It yields the protein CASSASPGYEQYF. The variable domain in full, with the rest retrieved from reference TRBV18 and TRBJ2-7, is NAGVMQNPRHLVRRRGQEARLRCSPMKGHSHVYWYRQLPEEGLKFMVYLQKENIIDESGMPKERFSAEFPKEGPSILRIQQVVRGDSAAYFCASSASPGYEQYFGPGTRLTVT.

The chain carries TRBV6-5 and TRBJ2-7; D may be TRBD2 (5 bases). Trimming stripped 8 bases from V and 1 base from J, with 9 bases between. CDR3 length: 12 amino acids. CDR1 is MNHEY and CDR2 is SVGAGI in the germline V gene. CDR3 protein: CASAGNSYEQYF. DNA of the CDR3: TGTGCCAGCGCGGGCAATTCCTACGAGCAGTACTTC.

V gene TRBV5-6 combines with J gene TRBJ1-3; a weak D match, TRBD1 (5 bases). Between the trimmed V and J ends, which lost 9 bases and 0 bases, there was a span of 13 bases. The CDR3 is made up of 14 amino acids. Germline V gene sequence: CDR1 SGHDT, CDR2 YYEEEE. The CDR3 loop reads CATSRALSGNTIYF. CDR3 in DNA: TGTGCCACAAGCAGGGCCCTCTCTGGAAACACCATATATTTT.

This chain uses TRBV7-3 with TRBJ2-1; 7 nucleotides align to TRBD2. J gave up 6 bases and V 0 bases, and 2 bases lay outside the gene matches. The CDR3 length is 14 residues. Germline V gene data show CDR1 as SGHTA and CDR2 as FQGTGA. This CDR3 reads CASSLTLAANEQFF. The CDR3 DNA reads as TGTGCCAGCAGCTTAACTCTAGCGGCCAATGAGCAGTTCTTC.

This clone was counted a single time. This chain links TRBV27 with TRBJ2-3, with TRBD1 identical over 12 bases. Germline CDR1 reads MNHEY; CDR2 reads SMNVEV (reference sequence). The CDR3 spans 18 residues. V was clipped by 5 bases and J by 5 bases; unmatched bases: 14. The CDR3 region has the DNA TGTGCCAGCAGTCTCAGCCCCGGGACAGGGGGCTTCATAGATACGCAGTATTTT. This sequence encodes CASSLSPGTGGFIDTQYF.

The rearrangement uses TRBV5-1 and TRBJ1-1, with 7 bases aligning to TRBD1. The V gene end was trimmed by 3 bases and the J gene end by 4 bases; junction bases not matched to a gene: 9. Germline-derived CDR1 and CDR2 are SGHRS and YFSETQ. CDR3 length: 15 amino acids. The CDR3 DNA is TGCGCCAGCAGCTCCGTGACAGGGAGTATCACTGAAGCTTTCTTT. Amino acid sequence: CASSSVTGSITEAFF.

In its sample, this clone was seen once. The chain has TRBV7-9 and TRBJ2-7; 7 nucleotides line up with TRBD2. V lost 1 base and J lost 0; bases outside the gene matches: 3. CDR1 is SEHNR and CDR2 is FQNEAQ in the germline V gene (reference sequence). The CDR3 has 15 amino acids. The DNA of the CDR3 is TGTGCCAGCAGCTTAGGCCGGGAGGCCTCCTACGAGCAGTACTTC. It yields the protein CASSLGREASYEQYF.

The rearrangement uses TRBV7-2 and TRBJ1-4; no clear D. From germline, CDR1 is SGHTA and CDR2 FQGNSA. The CDR3 loop spans 14 amino acids. Trimming shortened V by 5 bases and J by 8 bases, and 15 bases separated the two germline ends. CDR3 DNA sequence: TGTGCCAGCAGCCCATCCTTCCCGGGCGAAAAACTGTTTTTT. This codes for CASSPSFPGEKLFF.

The chain has TRBV7-9 and TRBJ2-2; TRBD2 agrees at 12 bases. This CDR3 is 15 amino acids long. The germline gives CDR1 SEHNR, CDR2 FQNEAQ (reference sequence). The junction had 3 bases not matched to a gene; V was cut back by 5 bases and J by 5 bases. CDR3 region: CASSPGLAGTGELFF. The CDR3 DNA reads as TGTGCCAGCAGCCCAGGACTAGCGGGAACCGGGGAGCTGTTTTTT.

The chain couples TRBV27 to TRBJ1-5; possibly TRBD1 for D (5 bases). Germline CDR1 is MNHEY and CDR2 is SMNVEV (reference sequence). Trimming removed 7 bases from V and 11 bases from J, with 24 bases in between. The CDR3 is made up of 15 amino acids. The DNA for the CDR3 is TGTGCCAGCAAAGCTCAGGGAACGGACCGCTTGTCCCAGCATTTT. This gives the protein CASKAQGTDRLSQHF.

This sequence joins TRBV2 and TRBJ2-3; 10 positions match TRBD2. V trimming: 4 bases; J trimming: 5 bases; junction bases outside the gene matches: 3. The CDR3 extends over 14 amino acids. From germline, CDR1 is SNHLY and CDR2 FYNNEI. The CDR3 here is CASSAGTSEDTQYF. Written as DNA, the CDR3 is TGTGCCAGCAGTGCCGGGACTAGCGAAGATACGCAGTATTTT.

The rearrangement links TRBV2 to TRBJ2-5; 14 positions match TRBD2. Trimming cost V 1 base and J 4 bases; bases outside gene matches: 5. There are 17 residues in the CDR3. Germline CDR1 reads SNHLY; CDR2 reads FYNNEI. CDR3 sequence reads: CASSEVGLAGVGETQYF. The CDR3 nucleotides read TGTGCCAGCAGTGAAGTGGGACTAGCGGGAGTGGGAGAGACCCAGTACTTC. Full variable domain (outside the CDR3, taken from reference TRBV2 and TRBJ2-5): EPEVTQTPSHQVTQMGQEVILRCVPISNHLYFYWYRQILGQKVEFLVSFYNNEISEKSEIFDDQFSVERPDGSNFTLKIRSTKLEDSAMYFCASSEVGLAGVGETQYFGPGTRLLVL.